The present TCR beta chain was sequenced within a study of human T cells and chemical hapten exposure. The time point is: pre-sensitization, week 0. Treatment denoted: therapeutic diphenylcyclopropenone sensitization with weekly scalp DPC. V was shortened by 6 bases and J by 6 bases, with 18 bases between the two germline ends. Germline loops: CDR1 MNHEY, CDR2 SVGAGI. The CDR3 is 15 residues long. The library tagged each cDNA molecule with unique molecular identifiers. TCRdb re-called the RACE reads through MiXCR, storing one row per CDR3 protein. The table lists about 180,000 distinct CDR3 sequences, about 31% of them singletons. This clonotype was detected only once.

V is TRBV6-5 and J is TRBJ2-1, with a possible D match to TRBD2 (6 bases). The sample consisted of whole blood, taken in connection with sensitization to the hapten diphenylcyclopropenone (DPC). The clonotype comes from a woman younger than 45 with alopecia areata. Some clones in this sample may be carry-over from other donors' samples. The CDR3, as DNA: TGTGCCAGCAGCAAGGGCGGGACGGACCCCAATGAGCAGTTCTTC. It codes for CASSKGGTDPNEQFF.